These 8 T cell receptor beta chains came from one sample sequenced in a study of T cells expressing NK-cell markers. TCRdb reprocessed the 5' RACE reads; each CDR3 protein has one entry and no DNA is given. Its listing shows 300,000 to 500,000 distinct CDR3 sequences. The sample comprised blood T cells: a sorted CD56 or NKG2C T cell subset, CD4+ or CD8+ T cells, or bulk PBMC T cells (not recorded which). The receptors stem from a woman aged 45-60 years in good health.

The J gene is TRBJ2-3, the V gene TRBV6-2 or TRBV6-3; TCRdb's D call, TRBD2, is unchecked because there is no DNA. Germline V gene data show CDR1 as MNHEY and CDR2 as SVGEGT. This CDR3 spans 17 amino acids. CDR3 region: CASSYSYSASRTDTQYF.

The CDR3 region is CASSLVSGEKYF. The chain links TRBV5-1 to TRBJ2-4; TCRdb calls TRBD1, which cannot be checked without DNA. Germline V gene sequence: CDR1 SGHRS, CDR2 YFSETQ. This CDR3 is 12 amino acids long.

The chain is built from TRBV6-1 and TRBJ1-4; TCRdb's D gene call, TRBD1, goes unchecked for lack of DNA. CDR3 size: 19 residues. Germline loops: CDR1 MNHNS, CDR2 SASEGT. The CDR3 sequence: CASSELSSRWTPTNEKLFF.

The chain couples TRBV7-9 to TRBJ2-7; there is no DNA to check the TCRdb D call of TRBD1. Germline V gene sequence: CDR1 SEHNR, CDR2 FQNEAQ (reference sequence). The CDR3 is 12 residues long. The CDR3 here is CASSRPGYEQYF. Based on the CDR3 plus reference TRBV7-9 and TRBJ2-7, the full variable domain is DTGVSQNPRHKITKRGQNVTFRCDPISEHNRLYWYRQTLGQGPEFLTYFQNEAQLEKSRLLSDRFSAERPKGSFSTLEIQRTEQGDSAMYLCASSRPGYEQYFGPGTRLTVT.

The chain carries TRBV10-1 and TRBJ1-1; TCRdb gives TRBD1 as the D gene, but with no DNA this cannot be confirmed. This CDR3 contains 15 residues. Looked up from germline, CDR1 is WNHNN and CDR2 is SYGVQD (reference sequence). The CDR3 spells CASSGTGTWNTEAFF.

The chain is built from TRBV10-3 and TRBJ1-2. The CDR3 runs to 13 residues. Per germline, CDR1 ENHRY and CDR2 SYGVKD. The chain's CDR3 is CAISGSDPYGYTF.

The V gene is TRBV5-1, the J gene TRBJ2-7; the D call from TCRdb, TRBD1, cannot be confirmed without DNA. The CDR3 length is 15 residues. CDR1 is SGHRS, CDR2 YFSETQ, per germline. The CDR3 sequence is CASTTRDSDTYEQYF.

The chain combines TRBV4-2 with TRBJ2-1; TCRdb proposes TRBD2, but this gene call is untestable without DNA. The CDR3 is made up of 15 amino acids. Germline CDR1 LGHNA, CDR2 YNFKEQ. CDR3 in amino acids: CASSPPAGVGDEQFF.